This entry is about one T cell receptor beta chain. This sample is drawn from a study of T cell responses to AZD1222 COVID-19 vaccine. Some clones are missing from TCRdb's copy, which holds only in-frame ones; the method was immunoSEQ multiplex PCR. This table holds tens of thousands of clones, roughly 84% found once. The source of this sequence is an adult in good health. The input for sequencing was peripheral blood, taken on day 0 of AZD1222 vaccination.

This chain's CDR3 is CASSPRGGGLYEQYF. The CDR3 nucleotides read TGCGCCAGCAGCCCGCGGGGTGGCGGATTATACGAGCAGTACTTC. The genes are TRBV10-1 and TRBJ2-7, with a possible D match to TRBD2 (6 bases). Germline CDR1 WNHNN, CDR2 SYGVQD (reference sequence). This CDR3 has 15 amino acids. The germline V and J ends were trimmed by 6 bases and 4 bases, with 19 bases remaining between them.